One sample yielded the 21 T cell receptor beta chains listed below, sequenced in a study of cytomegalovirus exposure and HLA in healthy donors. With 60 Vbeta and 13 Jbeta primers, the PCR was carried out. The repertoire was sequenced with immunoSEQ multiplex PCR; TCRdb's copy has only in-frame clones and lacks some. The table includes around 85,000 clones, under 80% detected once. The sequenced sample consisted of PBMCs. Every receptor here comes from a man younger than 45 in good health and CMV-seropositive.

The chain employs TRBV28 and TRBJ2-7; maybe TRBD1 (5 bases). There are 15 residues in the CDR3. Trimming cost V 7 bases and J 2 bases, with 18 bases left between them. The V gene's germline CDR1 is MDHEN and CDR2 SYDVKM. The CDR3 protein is CASKYSYQGTYEQYF. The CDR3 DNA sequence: TGTGCCAGCAAGTACTCCTATCAGGGTACCTACGAGCAGTACTTC. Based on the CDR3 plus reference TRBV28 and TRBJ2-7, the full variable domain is DVKVTQSSRYLVKRTGEKVFLECVQDMDHENMFWYRQDPGLGLRLIYFSYDVKMKEKGDIPEGYSVSREKKERFSLILESASTNQTSMYLCASKYSYQGTYEQYFGPGTRLTVT.

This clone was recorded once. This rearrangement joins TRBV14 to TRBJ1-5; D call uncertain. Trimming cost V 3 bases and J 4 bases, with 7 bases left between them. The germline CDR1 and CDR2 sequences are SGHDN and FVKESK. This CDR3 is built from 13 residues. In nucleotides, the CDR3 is TGTGCCAGCAGCCAGGGAGGGAATCAGCCCCAGCATTTT. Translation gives CASSQGGNQPQHF.

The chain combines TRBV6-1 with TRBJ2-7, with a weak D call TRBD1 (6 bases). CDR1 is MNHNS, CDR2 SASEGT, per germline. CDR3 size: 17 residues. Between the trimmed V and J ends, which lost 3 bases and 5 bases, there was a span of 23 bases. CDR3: CASSDTTLQGWSHEQYF. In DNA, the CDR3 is TGTGCCAGCAGTGACACCACCCTACAGGGATGGTCTCACGAGCAGTACTTC.

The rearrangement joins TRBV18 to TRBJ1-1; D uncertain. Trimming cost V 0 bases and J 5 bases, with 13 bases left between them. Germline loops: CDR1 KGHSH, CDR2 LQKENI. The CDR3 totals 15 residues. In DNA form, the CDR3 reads TGTGCCAGCTCACCACCGCCGGGTAGGAGTACTGAAGCTTTCTTT. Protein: CASSPPPGRSTEAFF.

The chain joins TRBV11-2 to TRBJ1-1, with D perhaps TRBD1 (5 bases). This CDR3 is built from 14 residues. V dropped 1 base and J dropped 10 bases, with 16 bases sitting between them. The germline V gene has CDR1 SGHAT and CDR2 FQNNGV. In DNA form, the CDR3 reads TGTGCCAGCAGCTTAGTGAGGGGCGGGAACGGAGCTTTCTTT. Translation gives CASSLVRGGNGAFF.

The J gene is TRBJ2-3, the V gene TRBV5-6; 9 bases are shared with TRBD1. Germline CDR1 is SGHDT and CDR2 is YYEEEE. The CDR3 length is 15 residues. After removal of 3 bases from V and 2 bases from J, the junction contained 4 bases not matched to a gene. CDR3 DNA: TGTGCCAGCAGCTGGGGACAGGGACTCACAGATACGCAGTATTTT. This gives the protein CASSWGQGLTDTQYF.

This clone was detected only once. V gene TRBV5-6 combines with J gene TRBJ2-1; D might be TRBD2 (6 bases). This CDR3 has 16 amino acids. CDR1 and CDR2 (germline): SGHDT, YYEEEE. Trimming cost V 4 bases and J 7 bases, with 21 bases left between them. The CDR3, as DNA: TGTGCCAGCAGCCCTAGGGCCTTTACGGGGGAGAATGAGCAGTTCTTC. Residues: CASSPRAFTGENEQFF.

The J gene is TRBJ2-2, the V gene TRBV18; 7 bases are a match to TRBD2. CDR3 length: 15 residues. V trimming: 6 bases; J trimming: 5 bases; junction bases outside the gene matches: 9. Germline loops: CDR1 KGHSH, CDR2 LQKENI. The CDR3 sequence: CASSPSGGETGELFF. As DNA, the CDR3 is TGTGCCAGCTCTCCTAGCGGAGGCGAGACCGGGGAGCTGTTTTTT. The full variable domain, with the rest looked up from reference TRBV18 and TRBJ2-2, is NAGVMQNPRHLVRRRGQEARLRCSPMKGHSHVYWYRQLPEEGLKFMVYLQKENIIDESGMPKERFSAEFPKEGPSILRIQQVVRGDSAAYFCASSPSGGETGELFFGEGSRLTVL.

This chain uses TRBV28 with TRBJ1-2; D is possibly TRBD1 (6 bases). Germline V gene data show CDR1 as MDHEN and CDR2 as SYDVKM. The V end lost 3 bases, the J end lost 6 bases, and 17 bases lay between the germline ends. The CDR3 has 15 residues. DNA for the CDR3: TGTGCCAGCAGTTTGGGGGGGACACCAGTGGATGGCTACACCTTC. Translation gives CASSLGGTPVDGYTF.

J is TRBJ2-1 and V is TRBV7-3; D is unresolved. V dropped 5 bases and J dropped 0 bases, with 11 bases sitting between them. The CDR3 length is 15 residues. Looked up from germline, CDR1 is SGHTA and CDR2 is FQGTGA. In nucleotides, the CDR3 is TGTGCCAGCAGCGAGACTCAGTTCTCCTACAATGAGCAGTTCTTC. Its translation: CASSETQFSYNEQFF.

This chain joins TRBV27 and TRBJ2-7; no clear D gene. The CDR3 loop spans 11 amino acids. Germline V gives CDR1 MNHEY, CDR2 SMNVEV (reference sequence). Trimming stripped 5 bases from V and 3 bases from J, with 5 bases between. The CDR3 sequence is CASSPGYEQYF. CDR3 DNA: TGTGCCAGCAGTCCGGGCTACGAGCAGTACTTC.

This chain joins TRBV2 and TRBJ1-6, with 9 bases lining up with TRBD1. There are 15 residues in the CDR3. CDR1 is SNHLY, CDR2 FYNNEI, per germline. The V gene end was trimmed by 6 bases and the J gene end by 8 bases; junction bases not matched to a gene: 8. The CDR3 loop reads CASRGDRALDSPLHF. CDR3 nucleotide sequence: TGTGCCAGCAGGGGGGACAGGGCCCTGGATTCACCCCTCCACTTT.

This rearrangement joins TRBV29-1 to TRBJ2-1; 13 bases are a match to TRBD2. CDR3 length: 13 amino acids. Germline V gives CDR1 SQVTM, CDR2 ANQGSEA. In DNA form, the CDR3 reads TGCATGGTTACTAGCGGGGGGGCAGGGGAGCAGTTCTTC. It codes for CMVTSGGAGEQFF.

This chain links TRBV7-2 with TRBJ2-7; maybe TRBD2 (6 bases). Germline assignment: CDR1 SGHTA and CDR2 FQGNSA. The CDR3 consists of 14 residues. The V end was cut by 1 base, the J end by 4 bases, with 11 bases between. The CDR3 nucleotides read TGTGCCAGCAGCTTAGGGTTCCTAGCGTACGAGCAGTACTTC. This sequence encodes CASSLGFLAYEQYF.

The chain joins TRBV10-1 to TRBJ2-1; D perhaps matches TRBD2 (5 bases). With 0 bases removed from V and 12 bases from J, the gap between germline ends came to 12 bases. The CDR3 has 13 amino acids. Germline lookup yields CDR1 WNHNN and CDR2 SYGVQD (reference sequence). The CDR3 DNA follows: TGCGCCAGCAGTGAGTCTTTTGGAGGTGGGCAGTTCTTC. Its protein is CASSESFGGGQFF.

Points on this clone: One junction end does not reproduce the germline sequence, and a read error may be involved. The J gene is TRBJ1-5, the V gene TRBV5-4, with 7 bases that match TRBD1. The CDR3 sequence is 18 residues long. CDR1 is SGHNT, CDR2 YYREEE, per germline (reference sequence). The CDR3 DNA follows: TGTGCCAGCAGCCTTGGACAGGTTCGACGCTATAGCAATCAGCCCCAGAATTTT. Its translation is CASSLGQVRRYSNQPQNF.

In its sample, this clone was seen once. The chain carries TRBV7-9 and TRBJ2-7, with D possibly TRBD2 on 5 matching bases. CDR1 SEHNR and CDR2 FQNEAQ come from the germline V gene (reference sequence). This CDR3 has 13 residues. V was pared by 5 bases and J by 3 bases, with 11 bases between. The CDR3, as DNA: TGTGCCAGCAGCGCCACCGGGAACTACGAGCAGTACTTC. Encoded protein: CASSATGNYEQYF. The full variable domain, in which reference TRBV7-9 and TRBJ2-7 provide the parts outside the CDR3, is DTGVSQNPRHKITKRGQNVTFRCDPISEHNRLYWYRQTLGQGPEFLTYFQNEAQLEKSRLLSDRFSAERPKGSFSTLEIQRTEQGDSAMYLCASSATGNYEQYFGPGTRLTVT.

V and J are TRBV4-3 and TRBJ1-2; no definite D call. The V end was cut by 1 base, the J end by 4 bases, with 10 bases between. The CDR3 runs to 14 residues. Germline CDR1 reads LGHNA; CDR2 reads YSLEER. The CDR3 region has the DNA TGCGCCAGCAGCCAAGGGAGGGAGATCTATGGCTACACCTTC. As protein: CASSQGREIYGYTF.

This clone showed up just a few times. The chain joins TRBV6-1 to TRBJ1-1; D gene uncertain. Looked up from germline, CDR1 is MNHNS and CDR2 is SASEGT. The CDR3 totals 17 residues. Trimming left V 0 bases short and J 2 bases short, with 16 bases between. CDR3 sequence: CASSEALLRLYNTEAFF. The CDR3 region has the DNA TGTGCCAGCAGTGAAGCGCTACTTAGACTCTACAACACTGAAGCTTTCTTT.

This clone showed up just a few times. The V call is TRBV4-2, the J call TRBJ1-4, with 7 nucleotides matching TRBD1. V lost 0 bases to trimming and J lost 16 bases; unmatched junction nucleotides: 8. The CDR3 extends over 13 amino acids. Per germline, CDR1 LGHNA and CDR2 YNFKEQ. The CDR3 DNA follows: TGTGCCAGCAGCCAAGATCTAGGGGGCTGGGAGTTTTTT. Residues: CASSQDLGGWEFF.

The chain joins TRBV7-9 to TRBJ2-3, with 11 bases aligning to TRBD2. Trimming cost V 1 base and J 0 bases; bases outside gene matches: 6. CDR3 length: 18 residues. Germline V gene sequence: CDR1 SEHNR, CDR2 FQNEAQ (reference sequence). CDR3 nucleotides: TGTGCCAGCAGCTTAGTCATCATAGCGGGAGGGAGCACAGATACGCAGTATTTT. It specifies CASSLVIIAGGSTDTQYF.